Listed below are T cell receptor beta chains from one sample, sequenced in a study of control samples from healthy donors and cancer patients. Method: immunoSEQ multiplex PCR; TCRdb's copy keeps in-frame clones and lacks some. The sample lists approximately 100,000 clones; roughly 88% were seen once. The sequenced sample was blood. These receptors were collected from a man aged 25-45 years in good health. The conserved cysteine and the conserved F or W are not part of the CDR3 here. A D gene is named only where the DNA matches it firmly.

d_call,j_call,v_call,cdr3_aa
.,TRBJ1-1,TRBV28,ASSFVPPNTEAF
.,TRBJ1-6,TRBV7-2,ASSFGRVRNSPLH
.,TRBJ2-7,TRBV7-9,ASSLVNSEQY
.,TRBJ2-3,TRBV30,AWSVSRSTDTQY
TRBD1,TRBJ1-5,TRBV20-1,SASLGQVYGNQPQH
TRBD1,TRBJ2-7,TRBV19,ASSTGTGNHEQY
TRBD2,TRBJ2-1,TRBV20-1,SASPPSGIRNEQF
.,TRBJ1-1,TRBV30,AWSDRPEAF
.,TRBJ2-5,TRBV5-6,ASSVTGPETQY
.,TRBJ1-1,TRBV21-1,ASSKGFEAF
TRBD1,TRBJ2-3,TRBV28,ASSQGVLSTDTQY
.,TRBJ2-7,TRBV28,ASSRRLTRGRQY
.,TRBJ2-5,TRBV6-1,ASSEGGLVFQETQY
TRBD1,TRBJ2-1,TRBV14,ASNTGQGAYNEQF
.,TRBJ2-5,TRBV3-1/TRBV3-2,ASRRETLGRGGETQY
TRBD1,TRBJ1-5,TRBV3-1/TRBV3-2,ASSQEGQGIGNQPQH
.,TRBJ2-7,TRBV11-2,ASSTSGAYEQY
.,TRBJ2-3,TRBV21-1,ASSRSGSSGNTQY
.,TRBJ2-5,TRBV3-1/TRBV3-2,ASSQDPGYPQAQY
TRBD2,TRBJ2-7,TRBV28,ASSLSGGRRDEQY